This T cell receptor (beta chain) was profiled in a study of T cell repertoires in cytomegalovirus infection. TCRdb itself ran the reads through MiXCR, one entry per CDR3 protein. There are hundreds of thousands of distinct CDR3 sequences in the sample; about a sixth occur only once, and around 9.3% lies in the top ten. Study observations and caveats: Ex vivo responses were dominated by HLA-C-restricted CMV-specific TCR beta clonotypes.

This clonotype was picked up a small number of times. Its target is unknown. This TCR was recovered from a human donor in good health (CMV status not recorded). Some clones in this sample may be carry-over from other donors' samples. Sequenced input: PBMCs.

The CDR3 bases are TGTGCCAGCAGATCTTCCGGGACAGGGTCCTACGAGCAGTACTTC. It yields the protein CASRSSGTGSYEQYF. The chain employs TRBV6-2 or TRBV6-3 and TRBJ2-7; 9 bases agree with TRBD1. Germline CDR1 MNHEY, CDR2 SVGEGT. The CDR3 length is 15 residues. After removal of 6 bases from V and 1 base from J, the junction contained 7 bases not matched to a gene.